Listed here are 12 T cell receptor beta chains from one sample, sequenced in a study of blood T cell repertoires in COVID-19. Generated by immunoSEQ multiplex PCR, the TCRdb table keeps only in-frame clones and is missing some. The sample carries about 310,000 clones, around 86% recorded once. Material for sequencing was peripheral blood. Source of these receptors: a man aged 50-60 years with active or convalescent COVID-19.

The V and J genes are TRBV3-1 (or the pseudogene TRBV3-2) and TRBJ1-3; D perhaps matches TRBD1 (5 bases). Trimming removed 0 bases at V and 0 bases at J, with 18 bases between. Germline V gene lookup returns CDR1 LGHDT and CDR2 YNNKEL (reference sequence). The length of the CDR3 is 19 residues. The CDR3 protein is CASSQEIGVGAFSGNTIYF. DNA of the CDR3: TGTGCCAGCAGCCAAGAGATAGGGGTAGGGGCCTTCTCTGGAAACACCATATATTTT.

V gene TRBV4-2 combines with J gene TRBJ1-2, with D unresolved. The CDR3 contains 14 residues. The ends were cut back, 1 base at V and 9 bases at J, with 15 bases in the middle. Germline V gene lookup returns CDR1 LGHNA and CDR2 YNFKEQ. The CDR3 DNA sequence: TGTGCCAGCAGCCAAGTAGGAGGTCGGACGAGCTACACCTTC. This codes for CASSQVGGRTSYTF.

The chain couples TRBV14 to TRBJ2-1; D might be TRBD1 (5 bases). Trimming took off 5 bases at V and 2 bases at J, with 13 bases between the two ends. CDR3 size: 15 residues. Per germline, CDR1 SGHDN and CDR2 FVKESK. CDR3 in amino acids: CASSTIRTPYNEQFF. The CDR3 nucleotides are TGTGCCAGCAGCACCATCCGGACACCCTACAATGAGCAGTTCTTC.

This chain joins TRBV5-6 and TRBJ2-5; a weak D match, TRBD1 (6 bases). The CDR3 covers 13 residues. The germline V and J ends were trimmed by 3 bases and 5 bases, with 11 bases remaining between them. Germline-derived CDR1 and CDR2 are SGHDT and YYEEEE. Written as DNA, the CDR3 is TGTGCCAGCAGCTCCAGGGGTGGGGAGACCCAGTACTTC. It specifies CASSSRGGETQYF.

This clone has only one observation. The chain carries TRBV11-2 and TRBJ1-1; 9 nucleotides match TRBD1. V was clipped by 5 bases and J by 6 bases; unmatched bases: 16. The CDR3 runs 17 residues. CDR1 is SGHAT, CDR2 FQNNGV, per germline. CDR3 in DNA: TGTGCCAGCAGCGAAGAAGGAGGGACAGGGAAGGTCGCTGAAGCTTTCTTT. Amino acid sequence: CASSEEGGTGKVAEAFF.

The chain links TRBV4-2 to TRBJ2-5; TRBD2 matches 9 bases. Per germline, CDR1 LGHNA and CDR2 YNFKEQ. Losses at the gene ends were 4 bases for V and 4 bases for J; bases not matched to a gene: 10. The CDR3 length is 16 residues. The CDR3 loop reads CASSPRDSAGGETQYF. In DNA, the CDR3 is TGTGCCAGCAGCCCCAGGGATTCAGCGGGAGGAGAGACCCAGTACTTC.

To note about this clone: Because the CDR3 is missing its conserved closing phenylalanine or tryptophan, this is likely a read error. The DNA is left out, because the CDR3 cannot be placed on it with certainty; the CDR3 is given as TCRdb lists it. The J gene is TRBJ1-2, the V gene TRBV2; the table assigns TRBD1, which was not confirmed against the DNA. The CDR3 spans 9 amino acids, including both terminal residues. The germline V gene has CDR1 SNHLY and CDR2 FYNNEI. CDR3 amino acids: CASGRQSTT.

The CDR3 DNA reads as TGTGCCAGTAGTATAGAGTCCCTAAATCAGCCCCAGCATTTT. It encodes CASSIESLNQPQHF. The chain links TRBV19 to TRBJ1-5; D not certain. V was cut by 0 bases and J by 4 bases, with 7 bases left in between. This CDR3 region has 14 residues. CDR1 is LNHDA and CDR2 is SQIVND in the germline V gene (reference sequence).

The rearrangement uses TRBV12-5 and TRBJ2-5, with D possibly being TRBD2 (5 bases). With 1 base removed from V and 2 bases from J, the gap between germline ends came to 8 bases. There are 14 residues in the CDR3. CDR1 LGHNT and CDR2 FRNRAP come from the germline V gene. The CDR3 is CASGLGGIQETQYF. The CDR3 nucleotides are TGTGCTAGTGGTTTGGGAGGGATTCAAGAGACCCAGTACTTC.

The chain combines TRBV19 with TRBJ1-4; D not resolved. The V and J ends lost 7 bases and 7 bases respectively, with 16 bases between them. Germline lookup yields CDR1 LNHDA and CDR2 SQIVND (reference sequence). CDR3 length equals 14 residues. The CDR3 reads CASNPGLRGEKLFF. The CDR3 DNA reads TGTGCCAGTAACCCCGGATTGCGAGGTGAAAAACTGTTTTTT.

The chain recombines TRBV30 with TRBJ1-2, with a weak D call TRBD1 (6 bases). V dropped 2 bases and J dropped 0 bases, with 13 bases sitting between them. The germline V gene encodes CDR1 GTSNPN and CDR2 SVGIG (reference sequence). The CDR3 consists of 15 residues. DNA of the CDR3: TGTGCCTGGAGTCAGCAGGCAGGGGCTAACTATGGCTACACCTTC. Protein: CAWSQQAGANYGYTF.

This CDR3 reads CASSPLQPYNSPLHF. CDR3 DNA: TGTGCCAGCTCACCACTACAGCCTTATAATTCACCCCTCCACTTT. The chain uses TRBV18 and TRBJ1-6; D is undetermined. The V gene's germline CDR1 is KGHSH and CDR2 LQKENI. The V gene lost 1 base and the J gene lost 4 bases, with 8 bases spanning the gap. The CDR3 is 15 amino acids.